This record concerns one TCR beta chain sequence. Its matching antigen is unknown. Via MiXCR, TCRdb re-called the 5' RACE reads, giving one row per CDR3 protein. This table has 190,000 or so distinct CDR3 sequences, 9.5% to 15% appearing once. The sample belongs to a study of CD8 T cells in ankylosing spondylitis. Study-wide findings and caveats: Before this, some motif variants had been reported in reactive arthritis synovial fluid and blood.

The length of the CDR3 is 13 residues. The germline gives CDR1 LNHDA, CDR2 SQIVND (reference sequence). With 7 bases removed from V and 4 bases from J, the gap between germline ends came to 12 bases. The sequence came from a male donor with ankylosing spondylitis or in good health (not recorded which). The rearrangement links TRBV19 to TRBJ2-3, with D perhaps TRBD2 (5 bases). What was sequenced was blood, either unsorted or a sorted T cell fraction (not recorded which). DNA for the CDR3: TGTGCCAGTAACAACGGACTGTCAGATACGCAGTATTTT. This encodes CASNNGLSDTQYF.